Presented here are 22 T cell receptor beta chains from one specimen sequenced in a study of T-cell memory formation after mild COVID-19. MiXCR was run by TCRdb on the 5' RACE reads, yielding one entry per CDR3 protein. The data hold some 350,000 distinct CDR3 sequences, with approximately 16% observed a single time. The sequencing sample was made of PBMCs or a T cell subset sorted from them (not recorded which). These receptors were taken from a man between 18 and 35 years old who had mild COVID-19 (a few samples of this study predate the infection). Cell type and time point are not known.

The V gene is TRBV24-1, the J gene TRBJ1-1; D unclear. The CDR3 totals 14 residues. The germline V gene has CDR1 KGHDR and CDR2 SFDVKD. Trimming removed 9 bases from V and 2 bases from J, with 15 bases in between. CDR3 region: CATESGVRNTEAFF. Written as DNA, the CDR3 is TGTGCCACCGAGAGTGGGGTGAGAAACACTGAAGCTTTCTTT.

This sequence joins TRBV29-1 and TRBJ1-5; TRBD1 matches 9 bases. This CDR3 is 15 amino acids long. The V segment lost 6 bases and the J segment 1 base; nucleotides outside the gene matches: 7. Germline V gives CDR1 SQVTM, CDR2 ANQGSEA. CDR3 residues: CSVKSGTGSNQPQHF. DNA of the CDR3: TGCAGCGTGAAATCCGGGACAGGGAGCAATCAGCCCCAGCATTTT.

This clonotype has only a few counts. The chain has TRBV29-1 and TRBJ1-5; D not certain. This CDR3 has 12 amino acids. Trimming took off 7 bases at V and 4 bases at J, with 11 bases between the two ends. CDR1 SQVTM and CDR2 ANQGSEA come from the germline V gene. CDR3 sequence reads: CSAQDPNQPQHF. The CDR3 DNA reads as TGCAGCGCCCAGGACCCTAATCAGCCCCAGCATTTT.

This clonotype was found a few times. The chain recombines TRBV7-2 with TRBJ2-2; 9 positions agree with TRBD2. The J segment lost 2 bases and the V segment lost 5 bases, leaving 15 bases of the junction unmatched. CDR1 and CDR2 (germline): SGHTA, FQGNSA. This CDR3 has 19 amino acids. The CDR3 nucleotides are TGTGCCAGCAGCCACTATAAGAAGCTAGCGGGGAGAAACACCGGGGAGCTGTTTTTT. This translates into CASSHYKKLAGRNTGELFF.

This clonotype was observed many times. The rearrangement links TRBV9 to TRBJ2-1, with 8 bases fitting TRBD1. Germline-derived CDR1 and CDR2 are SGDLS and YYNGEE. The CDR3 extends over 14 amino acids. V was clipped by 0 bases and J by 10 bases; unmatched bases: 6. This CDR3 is CASSVGTGRGEQFF. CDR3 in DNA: TGTGCCAGCAGCGTAGGGACAGGGAGAGGGGAGCAGTTCTTC.

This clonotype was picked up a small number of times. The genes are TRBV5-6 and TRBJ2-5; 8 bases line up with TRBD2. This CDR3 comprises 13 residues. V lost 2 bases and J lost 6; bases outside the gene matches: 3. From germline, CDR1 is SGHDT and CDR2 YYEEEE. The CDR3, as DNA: TGTGCCAGCAGCTTAGCGGGGGAGCAGACCCAGTACTTC. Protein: CASSLAGEQTQYF.

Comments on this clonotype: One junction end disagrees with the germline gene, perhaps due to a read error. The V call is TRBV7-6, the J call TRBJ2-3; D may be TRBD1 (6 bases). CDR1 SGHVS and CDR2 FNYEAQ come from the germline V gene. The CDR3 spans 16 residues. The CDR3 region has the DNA TGTGCCAGCAGCAAGTACACAGGGCCTAGCATAGATACGCAGTATTTT. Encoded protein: CASSKYTGPSIDTQYF.

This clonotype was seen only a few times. CDR3 protein: CASKGGNTEAFF. CDR3 nucleotides: TGTGCCAGCAAGGGGGGTAACACTGAAGCTTTCTTT. V gene TRBV12-3 or TRBV12-4 combines with J gene TRBJ1-1; tentative D call: TRBD1 (6 bases). Trimming cost V 7 bases and J 2 bases, with 8 bases left between them. The CDR3 spans 12 residues.

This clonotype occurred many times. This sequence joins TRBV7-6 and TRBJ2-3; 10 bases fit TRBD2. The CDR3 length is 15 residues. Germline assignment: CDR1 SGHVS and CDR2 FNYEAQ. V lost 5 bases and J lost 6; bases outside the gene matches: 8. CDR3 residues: CASSTGTSDWDTQYF. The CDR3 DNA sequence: TGTGCCAGCAGCACCGGGACTAGCGATTGGGATACGCAGTATTTT.

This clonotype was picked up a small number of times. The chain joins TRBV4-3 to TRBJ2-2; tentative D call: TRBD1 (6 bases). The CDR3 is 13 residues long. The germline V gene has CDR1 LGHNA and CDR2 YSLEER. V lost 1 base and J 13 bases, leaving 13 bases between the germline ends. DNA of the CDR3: TGCGCCAGCAGCCAAGTCGTGGGGGCAGGGCTGTTTTTT. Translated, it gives CASSQVVGAGLFF.

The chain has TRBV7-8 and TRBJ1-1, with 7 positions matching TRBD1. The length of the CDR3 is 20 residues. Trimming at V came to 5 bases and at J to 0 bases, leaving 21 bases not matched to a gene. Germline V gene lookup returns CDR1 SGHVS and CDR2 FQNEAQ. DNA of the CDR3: TGTGCCAGCAGCCGGAAGGGAGGGGGCACGCTGAGAAGGATGAACACTGAAGCTTTCTTT. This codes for CASSRKGGGTLRRMNTEAFF.

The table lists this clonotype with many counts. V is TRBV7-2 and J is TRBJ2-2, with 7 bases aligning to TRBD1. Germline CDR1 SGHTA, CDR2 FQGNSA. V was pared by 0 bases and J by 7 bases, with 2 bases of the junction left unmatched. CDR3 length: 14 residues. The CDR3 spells CASSLAQGDGELFF. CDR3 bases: TGTGCCAGCAGCTTAGCCCAGGGGGACGGGGAGCTGTTTTTT.

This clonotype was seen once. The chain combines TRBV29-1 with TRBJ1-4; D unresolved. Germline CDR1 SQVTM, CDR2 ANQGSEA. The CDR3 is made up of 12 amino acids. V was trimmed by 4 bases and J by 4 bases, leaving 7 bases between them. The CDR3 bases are TGCAGCGTTGGATTGAGTAATGAAAAACTGTTTTTT. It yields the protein CSVGLSNEKLFF.

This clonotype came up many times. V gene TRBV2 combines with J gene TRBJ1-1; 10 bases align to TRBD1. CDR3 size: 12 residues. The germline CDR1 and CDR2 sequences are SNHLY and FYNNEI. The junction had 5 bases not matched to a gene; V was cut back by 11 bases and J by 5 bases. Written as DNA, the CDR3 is TGTGCCGGACGGACAGGGGGGACTGAAGCTTTCTTT. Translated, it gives CAGRTGGTEAFF.

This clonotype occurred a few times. The CDR3 region has the DNA TGCAGCGTTGTGGTACAGAGCAATCAGCCCCAGCATTTT. Translation: CSVVVQSNQPQHF. The rearrangement uses TRBV29-1 and TRBJ1-5, with D unclear. The CDR3 runs to 13 residues. From germline, CDR1 is SQVTM and CDR2 ANQGSEA. V lost 4 bases and J lost 1, with 8 bases in between.

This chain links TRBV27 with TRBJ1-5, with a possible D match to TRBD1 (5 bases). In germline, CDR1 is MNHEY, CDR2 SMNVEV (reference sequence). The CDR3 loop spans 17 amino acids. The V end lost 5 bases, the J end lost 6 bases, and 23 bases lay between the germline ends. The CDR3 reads CASSSTSGVSFGQPQHF. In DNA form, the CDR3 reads TGTGCCAGCAGTAGCACCTCGGGGGTCTCCTTCGGTCAGCCCCAGCATTTT.

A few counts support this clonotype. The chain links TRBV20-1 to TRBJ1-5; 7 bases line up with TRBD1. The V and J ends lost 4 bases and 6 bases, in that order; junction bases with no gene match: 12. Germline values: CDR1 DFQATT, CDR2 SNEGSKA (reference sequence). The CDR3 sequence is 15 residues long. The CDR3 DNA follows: TGCAGTGCTACCAGGGGGGGGTTTTGGAGTCAGCCCCAGCATTTT. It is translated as CSATRGGFWSQPQHF.

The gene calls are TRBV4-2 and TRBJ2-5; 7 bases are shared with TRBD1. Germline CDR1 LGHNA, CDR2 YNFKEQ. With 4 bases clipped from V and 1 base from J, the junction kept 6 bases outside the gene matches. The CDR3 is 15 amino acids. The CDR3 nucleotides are TGTGCCAGCAGCCCCACCGGGACAGCCCAAGAGACCCAGTACTTC. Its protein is CASSPTGTAQETQYF.

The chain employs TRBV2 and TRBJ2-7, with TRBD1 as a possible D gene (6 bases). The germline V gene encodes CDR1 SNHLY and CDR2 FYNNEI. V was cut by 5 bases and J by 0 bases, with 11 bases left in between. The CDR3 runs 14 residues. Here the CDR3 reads CASSRDTHSYEQYF. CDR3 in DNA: TGTGCCAGCAGTCGGGACACCCACTCCTACGAGCAGTACTTC.

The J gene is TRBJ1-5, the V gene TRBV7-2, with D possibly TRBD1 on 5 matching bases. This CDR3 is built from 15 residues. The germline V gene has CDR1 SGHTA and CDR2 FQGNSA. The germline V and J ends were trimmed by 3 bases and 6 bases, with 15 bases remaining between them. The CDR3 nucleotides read TGTGCCAGCAGCTTCGTGATTGAGGGGACTCAGCCCCAGCATTTT. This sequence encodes CASSFVIEGTQPQHF.

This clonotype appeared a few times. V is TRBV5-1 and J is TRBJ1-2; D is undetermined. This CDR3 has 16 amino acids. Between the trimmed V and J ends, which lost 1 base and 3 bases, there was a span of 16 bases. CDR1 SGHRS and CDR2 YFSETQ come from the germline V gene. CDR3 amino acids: CASSLRFATEDYGYTF. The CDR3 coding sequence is TGCGCCAGCAGCTTGAGGTTTGCTACAGAGGACTATGGCTACACCTTC.

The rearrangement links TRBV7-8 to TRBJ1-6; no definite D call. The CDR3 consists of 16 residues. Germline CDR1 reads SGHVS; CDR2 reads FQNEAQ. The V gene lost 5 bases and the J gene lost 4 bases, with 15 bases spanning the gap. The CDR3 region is CASSQRSGSYNSPLHF. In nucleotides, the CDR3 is TGTGCCAGCAGCCAGAGGTCGGGGTCGTATAATTCACCCCTCCACTTT.